These T cell receptor beta chains were read from a single sample in a study of OX40 agonist ivuxolimab in advanced cancers. Repertoires were generated with immunoSEQ multiplex PCR, while TCRdb's copy carries only in-frame clones and drops some. The table includes 10,000 to 15,000 clones, approximately 72% detected once. Sequenced here: CD4+ or CD8+ T cells sorted from blood, sampled in a trial of the OX40 agonist ivuxolimab. All receptors derive from an adult with an advanced solid tumor such as melanoma, head and neck, liver or kidney cancer. CDR3s include the opening cysteine and the closing phenylalanine or tryptophan. D genes are given only for firm matches. Only some rows state a clone size, as once, few, many or a class for expanded clones.

abundance	v_gene	d_gene	len	j_gene	CDR3nt	CDR3aa
-	TRBV15	TRBD2	15	TRBJ2-1	TGTGCCACCAGCTCCGGGACTAGCGGGAGCGATGAGCAGTTCTTC	CATSSGTSGSDEQFF
-	TRBV7-6	TRBD2	15	TRBJ2-7	TGTGCCAGCAGCCCTGGGGTAGGGGAGGGGTACGAGCAGTACTTC	CASSPGVGEGYEQYF
-	TRBV27	-	13	TRBJ1-2	TGTGCCAGCAGTCTGGACAAGTCTACGGGCTACACCTTC	CASSLDKSTGYTF
-	TRBV7-8	-	18	TRBJ1-2	TGTGCCAGCAGCCTAATGCTTCGCCAGGCGACACTAGGCTATGGCTACACCTTC	CASSLMLRQATLGYGYTF
-	TRBV9	-	15	TRBJ2-6	TGTGCCAGCAGCCCATGGGGCTCTGGGGCCAACGTCCTGACTTTC	CASSPWGSGANVLTF
medium-sized	TRBV28	TRBD1	12	TRBJ2-7	TGTGCCACCGGACAGGGAGCCTACGAGCAGTACTTC	CATGQGAYEQYF
-	TRBV9	TRBD2	15	TRBJ2-7	TGTGCCAGCAGCGTAGAAGAGGGGCGGGAGGGAGAGCAGTACTTC	CASSVEEGREGEQYF
-	TRBV7-9	TRBD1	12	TRBJ1-1	TGTGCCAGCAGCTTAAGACAGGGGAGAGCTTTCTTT	CASSLRQGRAFF
-	TRBV7-9	-	12	TRBJ2-2	TGCGCGGGGCATGGAAGTCCCGGGGAGCTGTTTTTT	CAGHGSPGELFF
-	TRBV19	TRBD1	15	TRBJ1-2	TGTGCCAGTAGTAACACAGGGGTAACAATCTATGGCTACACCTTC	CASSNTGVTIYGYTF
-	TRBV5-1	-	15	TRBJ1-4	TGCGCCAGCAGCCCTCCGGGGGAGAGGTCTGAAAAACTGTTTTTT	CASSPPGERSEKLFF
-	TRBV19	TRBD2	16	TRBJ2-7	TGTGCCAGTAGCGGACTAGCGGGAGGGACTTTCTACGAGCAGTACTTC	CASSGLAGGTFYEQYF
-	TRBV7-2	-	15	TRBJ2-5	TGTGCCAGCAGCTTACGTGCCAGTTTCGAAGAGACCCAGTACTTC	CASSLRASFEETQYF
-	TRBV28	TRBD1	14	TRBJ1-4	TGTGCCAGCAGTAAGGGACAGGGACGGGAAAAACTGTTTTTT	CASSKGQGREKLFF
-	TRBV25-1	-	14	TRBJ2-7	TGTGCCAGCAGTGAGGGGACAAACTCCTACGAGCAGTACTTC	CASSEGTNSYEQYF
-	TRBV25-1	-	14	TRBJ2-5	TGTGCCAGCAGTGAATCCGACGTACAAGAGACCCAGTACTTC	CASSESDVQETQYF
-	TRBV7-6	TRBD1	11	TRBJ2-1	TGTGCCAGCAGCTCGGACAGGAAGCAGTTCTTC	CASSSDRKQFF
-	TRBV6-4	TRBD2	15	TRBJ2-3	TGTGCCAGCAGTGAAGCGGGAGGAAGCACAGATACGCAGTATTTT	CASSEAGGSTDTQYF
few	TRBV30	-	16	TRBJ2-7	TGTGCCTGGAGTGGAGTATCGGTACAGGCATCCTACGAGCAGTACTTC	CAWSGVSVQASYEQYF
-	TRBV5-6	TRBD1	18	TRBJ1-1	TGTGCCAGCAGCCATACCATCAAGGGGGCTGGTCGGAACACTGAAGCTTTCTTT	CASSHTIKGAGRNTEAFF
-	TRBV11-3	TRBD1	16	TRBJ1-1	TGTGCCAGCAGCTTAAGGGGACCGGGACAGGGGGCTGAAGCTTTCTTT	CASSLRGPGQGAEAFF
-	TRBV11-3	TRBD2	16	TRBJ2-5	TGTGCCAGCAGCTCCTATCCTCTAGCGGCCCAAGAGACCCAGTACTTC	CASSSYPLAAQETQYF
-	TRBV28	-	15	TRBJ1-5	TGTGCCAGCAGTTTTGCAGGGAGCGGCAATCAGCCCCAGCATTTT	CASSFAGSGNQPQHF
once	TRBV29-1	-	12	TRBJ1-2	TGCAGCGCTGATGACAATAACTATGGCTACACCTTC	CSADDNNYGYTF
few	TRBV19	-	18	TRBJ1-5	TGTGCCAGTAGTCCCCCGGGGCTGGTTTCCTGGGGCAATCAGCCCCAGCATTTT	CASSPPGLVSWGNQPQHF
-	TRBV7-9	-	15	TRBJ1-1	TGTGCCAGCAGATCGGCCAGGCTGACGAACACTGAAGCTTTCTTT	CASRSARLTNTEAFF
few	TRBV2	-	16	TRBJ1-2	TGTGCCAGCAGTGCTAGACAGGCAACCTCGATCAATGGCTACACCTTC	CASSARQATSINGYTF
-	TRBV27	-	13	TRBJ2-7	TGTGCCAGCAGTTTGGGGGGCAGAGTGGAGCAGTACTTC	CASSLGGRVEQYF
-	TRBV10-2	TRBD1	14	TRBJ2-7	TGCGCCAGCAGTGCCGGGACAGCAGGCTACGAGCAGTACTTC	CASSAGTAGYEQYF
few	TRBV19	-	13	TRBJ2-7	TGTGCCAGTGGAGCGGGTGCCCTCTACGAGCAGTACTTC	CASGAGALYEQYF
-	TRBV11-1	TRBD1	15	TRBJ2-1	TGTGCCAGCAGCTTCCGGGACAGGGCCTACAATGAGCAGTTCTTC	CASSFRDRAYNEQFF
few	TRBV6-6	-	12	TRBJ2-5	TGTGCCAGCCGGACAGTAGAAGAGACCCAGTACTTC	CASRTVEETQYF
-	TRBV6-5	-	14	TRBJ2-7	TGTGCCAGCAGTTACTTCCAGGCCAGCTACGAGCAGTACTTC	CASSYFQASYEQYF
-	TRBV21-1	-	12	TRBJ2-7	TGTGCCAGCGAATCAAGGACAGGAGTCCAGTACTTC	CASESRTGVQYF
-	TRBV27	TRBD2	19	TRBJ2-7	TGTGCCAGCAGTCCGGGACTAGTGGGCCAGCACACCCGACCCTACGAGCAGTACTTC	CASSPGLVGQHTRPYEQYF
-	TRBV27	TRBD2	16	TRBJ2-1	TGTGCCAGCAGTTGGGATAGCGGGATTGTGTACAATGAGCAGTTCTTC	CASSWDSGIVYNEQFF
-	TRBV23-1	-	18	TRBJ1-1	TGCGCCAGCAGTCCCCGGGACTGGCTTAGGGGCGATGAGACTGAAGCTTTCTTT	CASSPRDWLRGDETEAFF
few	TRBV7-7	-	13	TRBJ1-1	TGTGCTAGCAGCTTATCGGGGAACACTGAAGCTTTCTTT	CASSLSGNTEAFF
-	TRBV21-1	-	10	TRBJ2-7	TGTGCCAGCAGCCGGGGCTTAACGTCCTTC	CASSRGLTSF
few	TRBV5-1	TRBD2	17	TRBJ2-2	TGCGCCAGCAGCGTGGGAGGGCCCGCGGGTTACACCGGGGAGCTGTTTTTT	CASSVGGPAGYTGELFF
-	TRBV21-1	-	16	TRBJ1-5	TGTGCCAGCAGCAAAGCCCCAGAGAAGGGCAATCAGCCCCAGCATTTT	CASSKAPEKGNQPQHF
-	TRBV29-1	-	13	TRBJ1-2	TGCAGCGTTGAATCCCGGGAGGTGTATGGCTACACCTTC	CSVESREVYGYTF
few	TRBV7-9	-	16	TRBJ1-5	TGTGCCAGCAGCTTAGCGATAGGCTATAGCAATCAGCCCCAGCATTTT	CASSLAIGYSNQPQHF
medium-sized	TRBV4-1	-	14	TRBJ1-2	TGCGCCAGCAGCCAGGACAGCTGGAACTATGGCTACACCTTC	CASSQDSWNYGYTF